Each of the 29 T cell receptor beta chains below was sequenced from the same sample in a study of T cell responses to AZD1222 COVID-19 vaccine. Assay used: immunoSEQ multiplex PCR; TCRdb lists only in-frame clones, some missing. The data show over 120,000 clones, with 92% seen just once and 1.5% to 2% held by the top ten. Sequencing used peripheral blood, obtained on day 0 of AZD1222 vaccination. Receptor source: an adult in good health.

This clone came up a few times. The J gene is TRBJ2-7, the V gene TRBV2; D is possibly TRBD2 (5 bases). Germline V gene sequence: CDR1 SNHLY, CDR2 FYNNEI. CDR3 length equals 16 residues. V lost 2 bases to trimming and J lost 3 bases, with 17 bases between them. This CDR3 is CASSELAGLLRYEQYF. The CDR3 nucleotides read TGTGCCAGCAGTGAACTAGCCGGGTTACTACGCTACGAGCAGTACTTC.

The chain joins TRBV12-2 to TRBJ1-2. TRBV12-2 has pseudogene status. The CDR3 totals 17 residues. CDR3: CASRPSGSKGTNYGYTF. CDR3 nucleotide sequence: TGTGCAAGTCGGCCCTCAGGCTCAAAGGGTACTAACTATGGCTACACCTTC.

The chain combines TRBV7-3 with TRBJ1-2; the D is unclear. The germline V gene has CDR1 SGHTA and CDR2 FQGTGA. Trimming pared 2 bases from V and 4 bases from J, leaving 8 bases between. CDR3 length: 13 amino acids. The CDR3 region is CASSLGQFYGYTF. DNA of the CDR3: TGTGCCAGCAGCTTAGGGCAGTTCTATGGCTACACCTTC.

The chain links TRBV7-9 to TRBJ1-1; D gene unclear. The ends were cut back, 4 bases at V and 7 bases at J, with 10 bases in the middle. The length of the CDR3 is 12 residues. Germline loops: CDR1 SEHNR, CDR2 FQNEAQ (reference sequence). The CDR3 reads CASSSGPGEAFF. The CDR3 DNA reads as TGTGCCAGCAGCTCTGGGCCCGGTGAAGCTTTCTTT.

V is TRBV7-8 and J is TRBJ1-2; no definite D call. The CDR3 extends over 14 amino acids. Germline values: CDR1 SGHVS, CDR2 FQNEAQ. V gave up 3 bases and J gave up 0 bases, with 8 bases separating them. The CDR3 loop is CASSFDISNYGYTF. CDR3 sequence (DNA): TGTGCCAGCAGCTTTGACATTTCTAACTATGGCTACACCTTC. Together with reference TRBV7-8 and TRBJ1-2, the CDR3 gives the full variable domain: GAGVSQSPRYKVAKRGQDVALRCDPISGHVSLFWYQQALGQGPEFLTYFQNEAQLDKSGLPSDRFFAERPEGSVSTLKIQRTQQEDSAVYLCASSFDISNYGYTFGSGTRLTVV.

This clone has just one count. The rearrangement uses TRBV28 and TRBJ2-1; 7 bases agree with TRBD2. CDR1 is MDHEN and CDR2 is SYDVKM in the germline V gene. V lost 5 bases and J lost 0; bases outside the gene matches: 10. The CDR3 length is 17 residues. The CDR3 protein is CASSGRGRGSSYNEQFF. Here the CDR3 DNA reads TGTGCCAGCAGTGGGAGGGGTCGGGGGAGCTCCTACAATGAGCAGTTCTTC.

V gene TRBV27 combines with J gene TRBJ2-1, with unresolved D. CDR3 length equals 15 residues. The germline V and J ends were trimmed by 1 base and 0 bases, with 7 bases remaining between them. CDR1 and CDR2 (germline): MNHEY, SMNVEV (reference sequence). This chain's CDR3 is CASSLFRSSYNEQFF. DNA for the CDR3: TGTGCCAGCAGTTTATTTCGGAGCTCCTACAATGAGCAGTTCTTC.

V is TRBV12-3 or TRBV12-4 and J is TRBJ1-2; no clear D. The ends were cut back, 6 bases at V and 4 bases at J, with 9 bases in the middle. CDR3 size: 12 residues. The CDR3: CASSSRIYGYTF. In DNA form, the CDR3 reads TGTGCCAGCAGCTCGAGGATCTATGGCTACACCTTC.

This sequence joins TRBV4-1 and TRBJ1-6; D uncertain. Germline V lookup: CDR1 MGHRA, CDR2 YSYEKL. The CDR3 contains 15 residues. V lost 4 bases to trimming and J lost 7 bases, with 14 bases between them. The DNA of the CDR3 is TGCGCCAGCAGCCGGAGAGAGGGATACAATTCACCCCTCCACTTT. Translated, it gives CASSRREGYNSPLHF.

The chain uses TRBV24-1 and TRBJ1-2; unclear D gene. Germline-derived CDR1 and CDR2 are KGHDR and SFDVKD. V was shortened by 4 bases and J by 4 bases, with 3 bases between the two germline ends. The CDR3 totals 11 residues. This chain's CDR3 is CATSDGYGYTF. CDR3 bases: TGTGCCACCAGTGACGGCTATGGCTACACCTTC.

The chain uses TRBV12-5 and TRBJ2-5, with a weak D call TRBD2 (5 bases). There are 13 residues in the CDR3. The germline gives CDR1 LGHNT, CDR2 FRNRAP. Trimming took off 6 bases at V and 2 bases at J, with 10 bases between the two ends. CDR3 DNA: TGTGCTAGTGGCCGGGGTCTTCAAGAGACCCAGTACTTC. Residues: CASGRGLQETQYF.

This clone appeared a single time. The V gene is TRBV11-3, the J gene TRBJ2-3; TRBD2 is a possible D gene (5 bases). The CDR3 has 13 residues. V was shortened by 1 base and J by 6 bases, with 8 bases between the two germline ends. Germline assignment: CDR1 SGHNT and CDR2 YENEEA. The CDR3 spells CASSLGGQDTQYF. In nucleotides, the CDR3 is TGTGCCAGCAGCTTAGGAGGGCAGGATACGCAGTATTTT.

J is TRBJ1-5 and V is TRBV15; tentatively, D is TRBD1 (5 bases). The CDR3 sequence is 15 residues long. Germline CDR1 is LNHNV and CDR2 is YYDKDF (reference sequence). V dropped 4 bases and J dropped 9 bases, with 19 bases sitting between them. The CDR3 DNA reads TGTGCCACCAGCAAAAGCAGGGCCTCAGGAGGGCCCCAGCATTTT. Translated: CATSKSRASGGPQHF.

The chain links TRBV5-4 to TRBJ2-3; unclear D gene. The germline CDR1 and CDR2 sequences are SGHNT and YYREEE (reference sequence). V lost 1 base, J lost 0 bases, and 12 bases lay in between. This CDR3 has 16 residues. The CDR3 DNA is TGTGCCAGCAGCTTGAGGGTAGCCCAGAGCACAGATACGCAGTATTTT. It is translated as CASSLRVAQSTDTQYF.

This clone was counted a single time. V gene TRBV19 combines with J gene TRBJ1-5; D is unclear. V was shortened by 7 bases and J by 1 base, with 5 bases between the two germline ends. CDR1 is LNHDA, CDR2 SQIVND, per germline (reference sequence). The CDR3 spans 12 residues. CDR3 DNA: TGTGCCAGTACAGGCAGCAATCAGCCCCAGCATTTT. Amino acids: CASTGSNQPQHF.

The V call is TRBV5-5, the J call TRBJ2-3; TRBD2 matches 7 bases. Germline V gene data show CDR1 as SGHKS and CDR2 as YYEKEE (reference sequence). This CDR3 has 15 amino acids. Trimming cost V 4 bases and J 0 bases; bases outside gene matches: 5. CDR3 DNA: TGTGCCAGCAGCCCCGGGGGGTCAAGCACAGATACGCAGTATTTT. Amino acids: CASSPGGSSTDTQYF.

CDR3 region: CASSLSTGTGYTF. Written as DNA, the CDR3 is TGTGCCAGCAGTTTGTCAACCGGCACAGGCTACACCTTC. V and J are TRBV28 and TRBJ1-2; no clear D. Between the trimmed V and J ends, which lost 3 bases and 8 bases, there was a span of 13 bases. CDR3 length: 13 amino acids. Per the germline V gene, CDR1 is MDHEN and CDR2 is SYDVKM.

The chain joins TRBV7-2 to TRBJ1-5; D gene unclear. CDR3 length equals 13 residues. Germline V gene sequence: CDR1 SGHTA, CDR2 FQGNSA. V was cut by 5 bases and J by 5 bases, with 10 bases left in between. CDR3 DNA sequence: TGTGCCAGCAGCCCCACCACCGATCAGCCCCAGCATTTT. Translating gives CASSPTTDQPQHF. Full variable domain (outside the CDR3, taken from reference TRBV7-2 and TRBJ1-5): GAGVSQSPSNKVTEKGKDVELRCDPISGHTALYWYRQSLGQGLEFLIYFQGNSAPDKSGLPSDRFSAERTGGSVSTLTIQRTQQEDSAVYLCASSPTTDQPQHFGDGTRLSIL.

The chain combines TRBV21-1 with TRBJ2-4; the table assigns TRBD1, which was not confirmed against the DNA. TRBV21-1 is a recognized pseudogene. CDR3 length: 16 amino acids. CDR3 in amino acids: CASSKVRQLAKNIQYF. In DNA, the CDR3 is TGTGCCAGCAGCAAAGTCAGGCAGCTAGCCAAAAACATTCAGTACTTC.

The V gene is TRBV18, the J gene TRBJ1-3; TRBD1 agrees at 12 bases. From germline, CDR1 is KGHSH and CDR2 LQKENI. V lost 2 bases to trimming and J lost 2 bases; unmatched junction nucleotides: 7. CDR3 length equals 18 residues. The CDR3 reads CASSPFSGQGATGNTIYF. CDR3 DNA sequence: TGTGCCAGCTCACCATTTTCGGGACAGGGGGCGACTGGAAACACCATATATTTT.

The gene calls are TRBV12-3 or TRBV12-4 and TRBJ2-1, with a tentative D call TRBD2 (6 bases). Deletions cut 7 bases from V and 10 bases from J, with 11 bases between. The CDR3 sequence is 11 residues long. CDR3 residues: CASTAEGEQFF. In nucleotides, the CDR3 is TGTGCCAGCACAGCGGAGGGGGAGCAGTTCTTC.

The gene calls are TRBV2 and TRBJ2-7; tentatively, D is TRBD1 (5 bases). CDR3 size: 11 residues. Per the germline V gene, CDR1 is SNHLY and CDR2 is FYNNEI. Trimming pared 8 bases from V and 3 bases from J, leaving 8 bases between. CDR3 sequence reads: CASLRGYEQYF. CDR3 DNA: TGTGCCAGCCTAAGGGGCTACGAGCAGTACTTC.

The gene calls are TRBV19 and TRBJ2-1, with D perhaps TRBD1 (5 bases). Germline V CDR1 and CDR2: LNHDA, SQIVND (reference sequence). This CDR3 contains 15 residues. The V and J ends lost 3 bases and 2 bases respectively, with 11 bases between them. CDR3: CASSMQGVTYNEQFF. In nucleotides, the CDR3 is TGTGCCAGTAGTATGCAAGGGGTAACCTACAATGAGCAGTTCTTC.

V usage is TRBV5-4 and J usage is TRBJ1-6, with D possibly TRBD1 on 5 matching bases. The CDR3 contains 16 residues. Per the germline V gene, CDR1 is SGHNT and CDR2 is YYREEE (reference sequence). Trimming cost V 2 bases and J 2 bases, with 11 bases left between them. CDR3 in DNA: TGTGCCAGCAGCTTAGGTCGGGACCCCTATAATTCACCCCTCCACTTT. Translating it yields CASSLGRDPYNSPLHF.

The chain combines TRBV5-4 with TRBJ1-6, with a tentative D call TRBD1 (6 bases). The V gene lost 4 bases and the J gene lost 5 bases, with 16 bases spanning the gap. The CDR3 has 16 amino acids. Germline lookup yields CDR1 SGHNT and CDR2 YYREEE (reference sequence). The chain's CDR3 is CASSPGRGGNNSPLHF. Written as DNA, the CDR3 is TGTGCCAGCAGCCCGGGTAGGGGGGGCAATAATTCACCCCTCCACTTT.

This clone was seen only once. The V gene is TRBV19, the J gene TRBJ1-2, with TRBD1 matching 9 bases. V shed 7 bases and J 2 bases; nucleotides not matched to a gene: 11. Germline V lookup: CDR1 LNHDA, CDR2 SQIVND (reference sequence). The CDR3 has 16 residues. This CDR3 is CASTETGTGFNYGYTF. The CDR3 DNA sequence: TGTGCCAGTACCGAAACCGGGACAGGGTTCAACTATGGCTACACCTTC.

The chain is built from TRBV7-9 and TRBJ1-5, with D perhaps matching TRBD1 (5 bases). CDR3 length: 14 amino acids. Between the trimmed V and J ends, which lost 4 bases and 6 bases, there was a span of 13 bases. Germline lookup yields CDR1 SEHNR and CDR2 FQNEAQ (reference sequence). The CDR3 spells CASSSGLGVQPQHF. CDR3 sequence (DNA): TGTGCCAGCAGCTCCGGCCTGGGGGTTCAGCCCCAGCATTTT.

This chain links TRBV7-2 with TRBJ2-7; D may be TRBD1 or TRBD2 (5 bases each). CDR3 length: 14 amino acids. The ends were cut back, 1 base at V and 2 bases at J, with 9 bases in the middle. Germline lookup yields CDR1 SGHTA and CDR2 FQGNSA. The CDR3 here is CASSLDRGAYEQYF. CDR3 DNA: TGTGCCAGCAGCTTAGATAGGGGAGCCTACGAGCAGTACTTC.

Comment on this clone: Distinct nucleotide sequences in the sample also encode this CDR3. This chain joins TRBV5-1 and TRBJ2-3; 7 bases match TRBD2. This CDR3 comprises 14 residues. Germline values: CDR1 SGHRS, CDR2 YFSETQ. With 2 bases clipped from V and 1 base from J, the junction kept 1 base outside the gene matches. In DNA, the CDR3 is TGCGCCAGCAGCTTAAGCGGGGGCACAGATACGCAGTATTTT. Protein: CASSLSGGTDTQYF.